The source of this TCR beta chain is a study of blood T cell repertoires in COVID-19. Per the authors' pipeline: Using reference gene primer amplification, nucleated cell counts were estimated. Produced via immunoSEQ multiplex PCR; TCRdb's table is partial and in-frame only. The D gene and trimming were derived from the DNA, and the V and J assignments and clone size from that table. Of about 210,000 clones in the sample, more than 75% are singletons; the top ten hold more than 10%. Material for sequencing was peripheral blood. The sequence came from a woman between 40 and 55 years old with acute or convalescent COVID-19.

The CDR3 nucleotides read TGTGCCAGCAGCCGTAACAGCTTCTCTGGGGCCAACGTCCTGACTTTC. Its protein product is CASSRNSFSGANVLTF. The chain uses TRBV11-2 and TRBJ2-6, with D hard to call. This CDR3 has 16 residues. Germline lookup yields CDR1 SGHAT and CDR2 FQNNGV. V was shortened by 5 bases and J by 0 bases, with 11 bases between the two germline ends.